Sequencing of this TCR beta chain was carried out in a study of blood T cell repertoires in COVID-19. This table comes from immunoSEQ multiplex PCR, and its TCRdb copy is limited to in-frame clones, with some not included. This sample has 74,000 or so clones, with roughly nine tenths found just once. Germline V gene data show CDR1 as SNHLY and CDR2 as FYNNEI. The germline V and J ends were trimmed by 4 bases and 0 bases, with 10 bases remaining between them. The CDR3 totals 14 residues. Sequenced input: peripheral blood. The chain uses TRBV2 and TRBJ2-7; the D is unclear. This TCR derives from a man in his fifties or sixties with active COVID-19. DNA for the CDR3: TGTGCCAGCAGTGGGGCAGAATCCTCCTACGAGCAGTACTTC. This sequence encodes CASSGAESSYEQYF.